This TCR beta chain comes out of a study of cytomegalovirus exposure and HLA in healthy donors. Study results and caveats: Most TCR sequences showed up rarely, but some public TCRs showed up in many donors.

A multiplex PCR was run with 60 Vbeta primers and 13 Jbeta primers. This table comes from immunoSEQ multiplex PCR, and its TCRdb copy is limited to in-frame clones, with some not included. The data hold 95,000 to 150,000 clones, with 75% to 90% observed a single time. V was pared by 8 bases and J by 5 bases, with 21 bases between. Germline V gene lookup returns CDR1 MNHNS and CDR2 SASEGT. The CDR3 consists of 15 residues. As to this clone: Its specificity is not known.

This TCR was recovered from a man aged 25-45 years in good health and CMV-seronegative. The chain employs TRBV6-1 and TRBJ1-1, with D tentatively TRBD1 (6 bases). Sequenced input: PBMCs. For the CDR3, the DNA is TGTGCCAGCTACCGAGTGGGGGCCGGGGCTACTGAAGCTTTCTTT. Protein sequence: CASYRVGAGATEAFF.